Following are 14 T cell receptor beta chains from one sample sequenced in a study of shared clonotypes between healthy human individuals. Libraries were prepared by immunoSEQ multiplex PCR; TCRdb keeps only in-frame clonotypes and omits some of them. Seen here are over a million clones, around 97% observed once, and the top ten hold approximately 1.2%. Sequenced material: naive CD4+ T cells sorted from blood. Subset in this sample: CD45RA+ positively selected. The receptor set was obtained from a young man in good health.

With respect to this clone: Other DNA sequences in this sample translate to the same CDR3. This sequence joins TRBV18 and TRBJ2-1; no firm D call. The CDR3 totals 14 residues. V lost 0 bases, J lost 4 bases, and 7 bases lay in between. The germline V gene has CDR1 KGHSH and CDR2 LQKENI. This CDR3 reads CASSPPVQYNEQFF. In nucleotides, the CDR3 is TGTGCCAGCTCACCACCGGTTCAGTACAATGAGCAGTTCTTC.

V usage is TRBV27 and J usage is TRBJ2-7; D gene uncertain. CDR3 size: 15 residues. Trimming removed 4 bases from V and 2 bases from J, with 15 bases in between. The germline V gene has CDR1 MNHEY and CDR2 SMNVEV (reference sequence). The CDR3 region is CASSSHRDWTYEQYF. The CDR3 coding sequence is TGTGCCAGCAGTTCCCACCGAGACTGGACCTACGAGCAGTACTTC.

The DNA of the CDR3 is TGTGCCAGCAGCTCCACTCCCTCCGGGGAGCTGTTTTTT. Its protein product is CASSSTPSGELFF. The V and J genes are TRBV7-8 and TRBJ2-2; no clear D. This CDR3 is built from 13 residues. The germline V and J ends were trimmed by 4 bases and 6 bases, with 9 bases remaining between them. Per the germline V gene, CDR1 is SGHVS and CDR2 is FQNEAQ.

This clone was observed a single time. The chain recombines TRBV4-1 with TRBJ1-3; D is possibly TRBD1 (5 bases). The CDR3 covers 17 residues. Trimming pared 4 bases from V and 4 bases from J, leaving 20 bases between. Germline values: CDR1 MGHRA, CDR2 YSYEKL. CDR3 region: CASSPSGGLGVGNTIYF. In DNA form, the CDR3 reads TGCGCCAGCAGCCCCTCAGGAGGGTTAGGGGTAGGAAACACCATATATTTT.

This chain uses TRBV30 with TRBJ1-1; D gene ambiguous. Germline CDR1 is GTSNPN and CDR2 is SVGIG (reference sequence). V lost 3 bases and J lost 8, with 13 bases in between. This CDR3 has 12 amino acids. The CDR3 DNA sequence: TGTGCCTGGAGGACCTCTAGGGCGGAAGCTTTCTTT. Encoded protein: CAWRTSRAEAFF.

The V call is TRBV9, the J call TRBJ2-7, with unresolved D. CDR3 length equals 13 residues. CDR1 SGDLS and CDR2 YYNGEE come from the germline V gene. V lost 0 bases to trimming and J lost 6 bases, with 10 bases between them. The CDR3 DNA reads as TGTGCCAGCAGCGTAGGGTCCCCTGTCGAGCAGTACTTC. It specifies CASSVGSPVEQYF.

J is TRBJ2-1 and V is TRBV5-6, with D possibly being TRBD2 (7 bases). The germline gives CDR1 SGHDT, CDR2 YYEEEE. The CDR3 runs to 15 residues. V was shortened by 7 bases and J by 0 bases, with 14 bases between the two germline ends. CDR3 nucleotide sequence: TGTGCCAGCGCTACGGGGGGACACTCCTACAATGAGCAGTTCTTC. This translates into CASATGGHSYNEQFF. The full variable domain, completed using reference TRBV5-6 and TRBJ2-1, is DAGVTQSPTHLIKTRGQQVTLRCSPKSGHDTVSWYQQALGQGPQFIFQYYEEEERQRGNFPDRFSGHQFPNYSSELNVNALLLGDSALYLCASATGGHSYNEQFFGPGTRLTVL.

This rearrangement joins TRBV5-8 to TRBJ2-7, with 7 bases matching TRBD1. CDR1 and CDR2 from the germline V gene are SGHTS and YDEGEE. The CDR3 runs 14 residues. V lost 4 bases to trimming and J lost 4 bases; unmatched junction nucleotides: 8. CDR3 amino acids: CASSRQGSVYEQYF. The CDR3 DNA reads TGTGCCAGCAGCCGACAGGGTTCGGTTTACGAGCAGTACTTC. The full variable domain, with the rest looked up from reference TRBV5-8 and TRBJ2-7, is EAGVTQSPTHLIKTRGQQATLRCSPISGHTSVYWYQQALGLGLQFLLWYDEGEERNRGNFPPRFSGRQFPNYSSELNVNALELEDSALYLCASSRQGSVYEQYFGPGTRLTVT.

This clone was recorded a few times. This chain joins TRBV11-2 and TRBJ2-3; D unresolved. This CDR3 is built from 15 residues. Between the trimmed V and J ends, which lost 1 base and 1 base, there was a span of 9 bases. CDR1 is SGHAT and CDR2 is FQNNGV in the germline V gene. The chain's CDR3 is CASSLASRGTDTQYF. For the CDR3, the DNA is TGTGCCAGCAGCTTAGCTAGTCGTGGCACAGATACGCAGTATTTT.

The chain couples TRBV10-1 to TRBJ2-7; no definite D call. V lost 5 bases and J lost 3, with 14 bases in between. The CDR3 spans 14 residues. Germline V gene data show CDR1 as WNHNN and CDR2 as SYGVQD (reference sequence). In DNA, the CDR3 is TGCGCCAGCAGTAAAACTCTCAATAACTACGAGCAGTACTTC. Translating gives CASSKTLNNYEQYF.

The chain recombines TRBV6-6 with TRBJ1-4; 7 bases are shared with TRBD1. Germline V CDR1 and CDR2: MNHNY, SVGAGI (reference sequence). The CDR3 is 14 amino acids. J gave up 11 bases and V 0 bases, and 6 bases lay outside the gene matches. The CDR3: CASSYSGTEVKLFF. The CDR3 nucleotides read TGTGCCAGCAGTTACTCGGGGACAGAGGTGAAACTGTTTTTT.

The chain carries TRBV29-1 and TRBJ2-1; TRBD2 is a possible D gene (7 bases). Trimming took 6 bases from V and 6 from J, leaving 21 bases between them. The CDR3 is made up of 15 amino acids. Germline CDR1 is SQVTM and CDR2 is ANQGSEA. This CDR3 reads CSVGPPGGESNEQFF. Here the CDR3 DNA reads TGCAGCGTCGGGCCGCCGGGGGGCGAGAGCAATGAGCAGTTCTTC.

V and J are TRBV6-1 and TRBJ1-1; D is undetermined. Trimming stripped 1 base from V and 4 bases from J, with 13 bases between. The CDR3 has 15 residues. Germline V CDR1 and CDR2: MNHNS, SASEGT. CDR3 in DNA: TGTGCCAGCAGTGAAGTGATGGCACCCCCCACTGAAGCTTTCTTT. Translated: CASSEVMAPPTEAFF.

The chain recombines TRBV18 with TRBJ2-7, with D possibly matching TRBD2 (5 bases). V was clipped by 0 bases and J by 3 bases, with 9 bases between them. Germline V CDR1 and CDR2: KGHSH, LQKENI. This CDR3 is 14 amino acids long. The CDR3 loop is CASSPPTRGYEQYF. The CDR3 DNA follows: TGTGCCAGCTCACCACCTACTCGGGGCTACGAGCAGTACTTC. Full variable domain (missing parts from reference TRBV18 and TRBJ2-7): NAGVMQNPRHLVRRRGQEARLRCSPMKGHSHVYWYRQLPEEGLKFMVYLQKENIIDESGMPKERFSAEFPKEGPSILRIQQVVRGDSAAYFCASSPPTRGYEQYFGPGTRLTVT.